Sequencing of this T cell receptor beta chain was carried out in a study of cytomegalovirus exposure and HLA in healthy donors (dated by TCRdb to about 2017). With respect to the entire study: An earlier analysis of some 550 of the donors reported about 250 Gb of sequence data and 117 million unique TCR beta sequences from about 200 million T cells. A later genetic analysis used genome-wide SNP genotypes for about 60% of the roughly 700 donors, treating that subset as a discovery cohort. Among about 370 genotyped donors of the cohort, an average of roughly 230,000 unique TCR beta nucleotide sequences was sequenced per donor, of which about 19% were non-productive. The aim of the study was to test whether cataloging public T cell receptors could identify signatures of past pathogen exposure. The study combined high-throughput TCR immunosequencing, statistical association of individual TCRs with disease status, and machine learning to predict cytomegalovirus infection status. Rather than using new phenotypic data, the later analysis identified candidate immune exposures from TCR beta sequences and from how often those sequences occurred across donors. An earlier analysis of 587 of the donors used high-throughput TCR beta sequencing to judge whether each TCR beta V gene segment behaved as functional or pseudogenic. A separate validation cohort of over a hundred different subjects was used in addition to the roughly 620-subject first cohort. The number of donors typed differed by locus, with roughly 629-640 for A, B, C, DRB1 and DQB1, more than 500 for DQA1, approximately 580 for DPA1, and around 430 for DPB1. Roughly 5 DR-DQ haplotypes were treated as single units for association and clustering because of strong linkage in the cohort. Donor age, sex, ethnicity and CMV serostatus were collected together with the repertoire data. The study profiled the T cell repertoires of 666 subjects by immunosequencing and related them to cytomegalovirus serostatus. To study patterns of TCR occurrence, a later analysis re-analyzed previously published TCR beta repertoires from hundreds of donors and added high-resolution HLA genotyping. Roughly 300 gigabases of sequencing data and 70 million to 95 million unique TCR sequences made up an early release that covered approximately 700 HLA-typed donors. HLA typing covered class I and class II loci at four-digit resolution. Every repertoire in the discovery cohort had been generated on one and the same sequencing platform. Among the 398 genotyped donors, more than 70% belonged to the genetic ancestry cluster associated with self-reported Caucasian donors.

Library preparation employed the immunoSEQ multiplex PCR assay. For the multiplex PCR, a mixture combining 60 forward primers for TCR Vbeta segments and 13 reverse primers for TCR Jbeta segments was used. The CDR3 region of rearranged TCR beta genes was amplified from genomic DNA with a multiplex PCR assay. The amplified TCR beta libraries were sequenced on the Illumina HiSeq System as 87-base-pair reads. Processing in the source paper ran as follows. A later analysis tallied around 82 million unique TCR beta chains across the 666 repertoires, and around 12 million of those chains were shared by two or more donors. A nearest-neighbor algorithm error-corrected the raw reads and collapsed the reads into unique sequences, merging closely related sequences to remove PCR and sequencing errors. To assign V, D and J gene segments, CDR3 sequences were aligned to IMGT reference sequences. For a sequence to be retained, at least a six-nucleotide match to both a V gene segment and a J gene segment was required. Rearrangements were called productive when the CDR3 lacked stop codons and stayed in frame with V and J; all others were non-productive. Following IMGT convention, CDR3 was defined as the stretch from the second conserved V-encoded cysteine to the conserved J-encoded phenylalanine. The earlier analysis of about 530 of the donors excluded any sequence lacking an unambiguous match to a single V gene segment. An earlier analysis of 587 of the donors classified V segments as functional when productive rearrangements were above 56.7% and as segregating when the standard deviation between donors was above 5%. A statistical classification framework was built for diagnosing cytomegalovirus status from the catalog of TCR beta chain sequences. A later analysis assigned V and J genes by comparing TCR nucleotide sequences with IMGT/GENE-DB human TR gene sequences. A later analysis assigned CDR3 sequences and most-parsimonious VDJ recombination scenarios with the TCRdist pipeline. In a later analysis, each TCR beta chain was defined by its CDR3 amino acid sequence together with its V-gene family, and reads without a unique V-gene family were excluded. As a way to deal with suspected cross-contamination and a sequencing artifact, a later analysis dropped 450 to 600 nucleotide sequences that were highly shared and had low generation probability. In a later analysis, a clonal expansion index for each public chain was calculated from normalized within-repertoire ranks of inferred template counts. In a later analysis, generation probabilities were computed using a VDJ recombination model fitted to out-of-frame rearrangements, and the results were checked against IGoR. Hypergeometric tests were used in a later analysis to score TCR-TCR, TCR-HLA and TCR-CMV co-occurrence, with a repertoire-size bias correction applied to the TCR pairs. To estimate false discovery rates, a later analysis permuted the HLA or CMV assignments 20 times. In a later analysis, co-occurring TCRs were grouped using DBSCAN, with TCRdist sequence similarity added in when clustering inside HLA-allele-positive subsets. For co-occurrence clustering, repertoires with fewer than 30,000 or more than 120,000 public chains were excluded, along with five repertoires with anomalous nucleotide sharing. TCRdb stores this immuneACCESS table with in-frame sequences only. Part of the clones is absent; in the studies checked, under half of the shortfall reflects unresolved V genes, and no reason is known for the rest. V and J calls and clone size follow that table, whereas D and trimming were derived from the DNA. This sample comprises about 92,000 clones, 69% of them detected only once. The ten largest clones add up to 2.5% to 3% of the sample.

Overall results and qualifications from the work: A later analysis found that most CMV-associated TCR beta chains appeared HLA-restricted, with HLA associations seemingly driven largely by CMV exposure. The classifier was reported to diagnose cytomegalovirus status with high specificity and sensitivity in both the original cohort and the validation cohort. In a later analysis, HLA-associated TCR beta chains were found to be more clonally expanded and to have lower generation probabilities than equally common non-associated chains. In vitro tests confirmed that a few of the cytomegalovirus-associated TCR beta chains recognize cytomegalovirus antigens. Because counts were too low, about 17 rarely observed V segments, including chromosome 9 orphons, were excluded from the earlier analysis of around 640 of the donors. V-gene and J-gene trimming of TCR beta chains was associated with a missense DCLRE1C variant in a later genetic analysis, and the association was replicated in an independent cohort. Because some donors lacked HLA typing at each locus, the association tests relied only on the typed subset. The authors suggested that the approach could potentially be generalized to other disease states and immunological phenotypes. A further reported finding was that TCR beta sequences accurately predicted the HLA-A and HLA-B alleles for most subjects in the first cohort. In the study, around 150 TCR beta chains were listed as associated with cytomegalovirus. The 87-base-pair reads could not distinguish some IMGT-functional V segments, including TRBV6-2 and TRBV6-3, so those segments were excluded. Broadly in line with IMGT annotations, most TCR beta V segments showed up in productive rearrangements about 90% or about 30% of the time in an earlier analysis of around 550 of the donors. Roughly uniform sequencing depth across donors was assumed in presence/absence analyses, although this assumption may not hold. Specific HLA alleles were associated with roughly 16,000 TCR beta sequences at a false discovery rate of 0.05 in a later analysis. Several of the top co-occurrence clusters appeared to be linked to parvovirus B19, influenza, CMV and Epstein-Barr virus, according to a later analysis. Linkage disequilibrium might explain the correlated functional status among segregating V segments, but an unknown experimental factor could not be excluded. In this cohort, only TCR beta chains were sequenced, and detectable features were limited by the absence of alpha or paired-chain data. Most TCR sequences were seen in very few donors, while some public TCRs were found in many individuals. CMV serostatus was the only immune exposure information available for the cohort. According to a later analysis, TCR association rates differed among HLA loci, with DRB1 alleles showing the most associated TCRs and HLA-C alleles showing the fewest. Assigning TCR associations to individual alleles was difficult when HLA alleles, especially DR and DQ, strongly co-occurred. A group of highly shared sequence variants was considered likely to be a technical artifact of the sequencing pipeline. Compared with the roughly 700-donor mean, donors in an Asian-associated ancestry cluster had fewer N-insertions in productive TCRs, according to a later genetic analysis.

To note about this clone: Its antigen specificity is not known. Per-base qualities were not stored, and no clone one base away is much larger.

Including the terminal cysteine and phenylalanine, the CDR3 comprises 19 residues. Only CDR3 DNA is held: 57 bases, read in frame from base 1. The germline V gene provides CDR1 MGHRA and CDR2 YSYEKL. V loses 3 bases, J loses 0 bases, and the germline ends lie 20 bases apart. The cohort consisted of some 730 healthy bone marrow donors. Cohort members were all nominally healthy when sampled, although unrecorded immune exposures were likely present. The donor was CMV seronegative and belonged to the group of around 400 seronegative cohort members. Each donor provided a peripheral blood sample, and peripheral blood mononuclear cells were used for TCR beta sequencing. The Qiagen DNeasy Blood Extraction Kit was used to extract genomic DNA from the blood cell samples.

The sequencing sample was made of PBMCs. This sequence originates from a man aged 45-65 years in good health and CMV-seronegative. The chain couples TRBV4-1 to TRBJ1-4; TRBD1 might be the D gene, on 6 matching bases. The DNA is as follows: TGCGCCAGCAGCCACCAACCCCGGACAGATAAGGCAACTAATGAAAAACTGTTTTTT. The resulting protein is CASSHQPRTDKATNEKLFF.